The rows below give T cell receptor beta chains drawn from one sample of a study of OX40 agonist ivuxolimab in advanced cancers. Profiled with immunoSEQ multiplex PCR; TCRdb holds only in-frame clones, not every one. The table records roughly 28,000 clones, about four fifths of them present only once. Specimen: CD4+ or CD8+ T cells sorted from blood, collected in a trial of the OX40 agonist ivuxolimab. Every receptor here comes from an adult with an advanced solid tumor such as melanoma, head and neck, liver or kidney cancer. Each CDR3 is given with its conserved first and last residue. D genes are given only for firm matches. Some rows have no size entry. The others give once, few or many, or a class for an expanded clone.

j_gene,abundance,v_gene,d_gene,CDR3aa,CDR3nt
TRBJ2-3,-,TRBV11-3,-,CASSLVATTDTQYF,TGTGCCAGCAGCTTGGTTGCCACCACAGATACGCAGTATTTT
TRBJ1-6,-,TRBV5-6,-,CASSSPPTVGSPLHF,TGTGCCAGCAGCTCTCCCCCGACGGTGGGTTCACCCCTCCACTTT
TRBJ2-2,few,TRBV11-2,-,CASSFTGELFF,TGTGCCAGCAGCTTTACCGGGGAGCTGTTTTTT
TRBJ2-1,-,TRBV19,-,CASSISIRLGSPNEQFF,TGTGCCAGTAGTATTTCTATCCGACTAGGTAGTCCCAATGAGCAGTTCTTC
TRBJ1-2,-,TRBV27,-,CASSFKGQSPNYGYTF,TGTGCCAGCAGTTTTAAAGGACAGAGTCCTAACTATGGCTACACCTTC
TRBJ1-4,-,TRBV27,-,CASRWAGTNEKLFF,TGTGCCAGCAGGTGGGCGGGTACTAATGAAAAACTGTTTTTT
TRBJ2-7,-,TRBV6-1,-,CAIGQTYEQYF,TGTGCCATAGGACAGACCTACGAGCAGTACTTC
TRBJ2-1,-,TRBV28,-,CASSLLQVQYNEQFF,TGTGCCAGCAGTTTATTGCAGGTACAGTACAATGAGCAGTTCTTC
TRBJ2-2,-,TRBV5-4,-,CASSPERDTGELFF,TGTGCCAGCAGCCCGGAACGGGACACCGGGGAGCTGTTTTTT
TRBJ2-5,once,TRBV5-6,TRBD2,CASSLVGREETQYF,TGTGCCAGCAGCTTGGTAGGGCGGGAGGAGACCCAGTACTTC
TRBJ2-7,few,TRBV28,TRBD1,CASCRTGVYEQYF,TGTGCCAGCTGTAGGACAGGGGTTTACGAGCAGTACTTC
TRBJ2-7,-,TRBV19,TRBD1,CASSTRPPLDRALSYEQYF,TGTGCCAGTAGTACTAGACCCCCACTAGACAGGGCCCTATCCTACGAGCAGTACTTC
TRBJ2-7,once,TRBV28,-,CASSTIYEQYF,TGTGCCAGCAGTACCATCTACGAGCAGTACTTC
TRBJ2-2,-,TRBV5-1,-,CASSLAAGSNTGELFF,TGCGCCAGCAGCTTGGCCGCAGGGTCGAACACCGGGGAGCTGTTTTTT